This T cell receptor (beta chain) was sequenced during a study of cytomegalovirus exposure and HLA in healthy donors. This CDR3 has 15 residues. Per the germline V gene, CDR1 is MDHEN and CDR2 is SYDVKM. V lost 2 bases and J lost 3; bases outside the gene matches: 3. As to this clone: No antigen is known for it.

Each of the donors was a healthy bone marrow donor. PCR amplification relied on 60 Vbeta primers (plus 13 Jbeta primers). Authors' processing steps: Later reanalysis found approximately 80 million unique TCR beta chains, some 10 million of them shared. Here immunoSEQ multiplex PCR was the method, and the copy in TCRdb shows in-frame clones only, minus some. That table is the source of V, J and clone size, and D and trimming were worked out from the DNA. Seen here are roughly 230,000 clones, 85% observed once, and the top ten hold roughly 0.24%. General study findings and limits: A later analysis linked a missense DCLRE1C variant to TCR beta V- and J-gene trimming.

This clonotype was obtained from a girl aged 2-10 years in good health and CMV-seronegative. The chain recombines TRBV28 with TRBJ1-5; 8 positions agree with TRBD1. Input material: PBMCs. The CDR3: CASSLRGQANQPQHF. The DNA of the CDR3 is TGTGCCAGCAGTTTAAGGGGACAGGCCAATCAGCCCCAGCATTTT.